Listed below are T cell receptor beta chains from one sample, sequenced in a study of CD8+CD57+ T cells in acquired aplastic anemia. In TCRdb, the reads were re-called with MiXCR into one record per CDR3 protein. The sample holds around 170,000 distinct CDR3 sequences, about 60% seen once. Sequenced material: sorted CD4+, CD8+, or CD8+CD57+ T cells (not recorded which) from PBMCs. The receptors come from a human donor in good health. CDR3s include the opening cysteine and the closing phenylalanine or tryptophan. The D gene is left open where the match is weak. Some rows have no size entry. The others give once, few or many, or a class for an expanded clone.

cdr3_length,d_call,j_call,v_call,clone_size,cdr3_aa,cdr3_nt
13,TRBD1,TRBJ2-2,TRBV2,.,CASSRQGVGELFF,TGTGCCAGCAGTAGACAGGGGGTGGGGGAGCTGTTTTTT
14,.,TRBJ2-2,TRBV9,.,CASSVELGGAELFF,TGTGCCAGCAGCGTAGAATTGGGGGGCGCGGAGCTGTTTTTT
15,.,TRBJ2-5,TRBV7-6,many,CASSLASGRAETQYF,TGTGCCAGCAGCTTAGCGAGTGGCAGGGCAGAGACCCAGTACTTC
15,.,TRBJ1-1,TRBV6-6,.,CASSYLRGADALAFF,TGTGCCAGCAGTTACTTGCGGGGGGCGGATGCGCTCGCTTTCTTT
13,.,TRBJ2-5,TRBV7-2,.,CASSPGVEETQYF,TGTGCCAGCTCACCGGGAGTCGAAGAGACCCAGTACTTC
12,.,TRBJ1-6,TRBV25-1,.,CASSESDRPLHF,TGTGCCAGCAGTGAATCCGATAGGCCCCTCCACTTT
14,.,TRBJ1-1,TRBV20-1,.,CSARNEAGASEAFF,TGCAGTGCTAGGAACGAGGCTGGGGCTTCTGAAGCTTTCTTT
14,.,TRBJ2-7,TRBV19,.,CASSISRGGYEQYF,TGTGCCAGTAGTATTTCCCGGGGCGGGTACGAGCAGTACTTC
13,.,TRBJ2-3,TRBV29-1,once,CSVGYLRADTQYF,TGCAGCGTTGGGTATCTCAGAGCAGATACGCAGTATTTT
16,TRBD2,TRBJ2-3,TRBV5-1,many,CASSSKTSGVTDTQYF,TGCGCCAGCAGCTCGAAGACTAGCGGGGTCACAGATACGCAGTATTTT
14,TRBD2,TRBJ2-7,TRBV27,.,CASSWASGGYEQYF,TGTGCCAGCAGTTGGGCCAGCGGGGGCTACGAGCAGTACTTC
14,TRBD1,TRBJ1-5,TRBV19,.,CASSRDSPVGPQHF,TGTGCCAGTAGCCGGGACAGTCCGGTCGGGCCCCAGCATTTT
13,TRBD1,TRBJ2-7,TRBV12-3/TRBV12-4,.,CASTTTDRGEQYF,TGTGCCAGCACCACAACGGACAGGGGAGAGCAGTACTTC
14,.,TRBJ2-2,TRBV2,.,CASKGQLGIGELFF,TGTGCCAGCAAGGGGCAGCTTGGGATCGGGGAGCTGTTTTTT
14,TRBD1,TRBJ1-1,TRBV5-8,many,CASSSTGLNTEAFF,TGTGCCAGCAGCTCGACAGGGTTGAACACTGAAGCTTTCTTT
15,.,TRBJ2-7,TRBV27,.,CASSGPGSNLYEQHF,TGTGCCAGCAGCGGGCCGGGATCTAACCTCTACGAGCAGCACTTC
15,.,TRBJ1-2,TRBV7-9,.,CASSRVGGIDYGYTF,TGCGCCAGCAGCCGCGTAGGAGGTATAGACTATGGCTACACCTTC
14,TRBD1,TRBJ1-1,TRBV19,many,CASSPGQVVTEAFF,TGTGCCAGTAGTCCGGGACAGGTAGTTACTGAAGCTTTCTTT
13,.,TRBJ1-2,TRBV20-1,few,CSARDSGERGYTF,TGCAGTGCTAGAGATAGCGGGGAGAGGGGCTACACCTTC
17,.,TRBJ2-6,TRBV6-6,many,CASSYSITGVGANVLTF,TGTGCCAGCAGTTACTCGATTACGGGAGTCGGGGCCAACGTCCTGACTTTC
13,TRBD1,TRBJ1-1,TRBV2,many,CASSLQGVTEAFF,TGTGCCAGCAGTCTACAGGGGGTCACTGAAGCTTTCTTT
14,.,TRBJ1-1,TRBV12-5,.,CASSVFPLNTEAFF,TGTGCCAGCAGTGTTTTCCCGTTGAACACTGAAGCTTTCTTT
16,.,TRBJ2-4,TRBV14,.,CASSKGPLLAKNIQYF,TGTGCCAGCAGCAAAGGACCGTTGCTAGCCAAAAACATTCAGTACTTC
12,.,TRBJ2-7,TRBV10-3,.,CAIASQGYEQYF,TGTGCCATCGCTTCACAAGGATACGAGCAGTACTTC
16,.,TRBJ2-3,TRBV9,once,CASSVGPLTSTDTQYF,TGTGCCAGCAGCGTAGGTCCGCTGACATCCACAGATACGCAGTATTTT
13,.,TRBJ2-7,TRBV7-9,.,CASSQSGSYEQYF,TGCGCCAGCAGCCAGTCGGGGTCCTACGAGCAGTACTTC
13,TRBD1,TRBJ2-7,TRBV5-1,few,CASSWTGLNEQYF,TGCGCCAGCAGCTGGACAGGGCTGAACGAGCAGTACTTC
14,.,TRBJ1-5,TRBV6-1,few,CAISESGDNQPQHF,TGTGCCATCAGTGAGTCTGGGGATAATCAGCCCCAGCATTTT
15,TRBD2,TRBJ2-3,TRBV5-1,.,CASSFPSGGADTQYF,TGTGCCAGCAGCTTTCCTAGCGGGGGGGCAGATACGCAGTATTTT
14,.,TRBJ2-5,TRBV9,.,CASSVWGAGETQYF,TGTGCCAGCAGCGTATGGGGGGCCGGAGAGACCCAGTACTTC
18,TRBD1,TRBJ2-7,TRBV5-1,.,CASSTGDRANLISYEQYF,TGCGCCAGCAGCACTGGGGACAGGGCCAATCTGATCTCCTACGAGCAGTACTTC
13,.,TRBJ1-4,TRBV12-3/TRBV12-4,.,CASRWALGEKLFF,TGTGCCAGCCGTTGGGCCCTAGGGGAAAAACTGTTTTTT
13,.,TRBJ1-2,TRBV5-1,.,CASSPGSGYGYTF,TGCGCCAGCAGCCCCGGGTCGGGCTATGGCTACACCTTC
15,.,TRBJ2-2,TRBV2,.,CASSEASGDTGELFF,TGTGCCAGCAGTGAGGCATCAGGGGACACCGGGGAGCTGTTTTTT
14,.,TRBJ1-1,TRBV12-5,.,CASSSYDSHTEAFF,TGTGCCAGCAGTTCCTACGACAGTCACACTGAAGCTTTCTTT
14,.,TRBJ2-2,TRBV14,.,CASSPFGYTGELFF,TGTGCCAGCAGCCCATTCGGGTACACCGGGGAGCTGTTTTTT
15,.,TRBJ1-2,TRBV7-9,few,CASSSTNTDRYGYTF,TGTGCCAGCAGCTCCACAAATACCGACCGCTATGGCTACACCTTC
15,TRBD1,TRBJ2-7,TRBV20-1,.,CSAISRDRATYEQYF,TGCAGTGCTATCAGCCGGGACAGAGCTACCTACGAGCAGTACTTC
12,.,TRBJ1-1,TRBV7-9,many,CASSLGRLGAFF,TGTGCCAGCAGCTTAGGGAGACTCGGAGCTTTCTTT
14,TRBD2,TRBJ2-2,TRBV20-1,.,CSAQRSGGTGELFF,TGCAGTGCCCAAAGGAGCGGGGGCACCGGGGAGCTGTTTTTT
16,.,TRBJ2-1,TRBV25-1,once,CASSDVTGVSHNEQFF,TGTGCCAGCAGTGATGTAACGGGAGTCTCGCACAATGAGCAGTTCTTC
14,TRBD2,TRBJ2-1,TRBV7-3,.,CASTAGESYNEQFF,TGTGCCAGCACGGCGGGAGAGTCCTACAATGAGCAGTTCTTC
15,TRBD1,TRBJ2-5,TRBV20-1,.,CSARDPAGGRETQYF,TGCAGTGCTAGAGATCCGGCAGGGGGCCGAGAGACCCAGTACTTC